What follows describes a single T cell receptor beta chain. The antigen remains undetermined. The sample comes from a study of breast tumors, draining lymph nodes, adjacent tissues. In TCRdb, the multiplex PCR reads were re-called with MiXCR into one record per CDR3 protein. The profile shows 20,000 to 25,000 distinct CDR3 sequences, about 38% of them singletons. Germline loops: CDR1 SGHRS, CDR2 YFSETQ. Trimming left V 6 bases short and J 3 bases short, with 16 bases between. CDR3 length: 14 amino acids. Study outcomes and limitations: Tumor TCR diversity was below lymph nodes but above nontumor tissue. The lymph node origin of tumor T cells was framed as consistent with a hypothesis, not demonstrated.

V usage is TRBV5-1 and J usage is TRBJ2-7; D unclear. The sequenced sample consisted of breast tumor tissue. This clonotype originated in a female donor with breast cancer. Some clones in this sample may be carry-over from other donors' samples. CDR3 protein: CASTTGPQNYEQYF. The CDR3, as DNA: TGCGCCAGCACCACCGGGCCCCAAAACTACGAGCAGTACTTC.